These 8 T cell receptor beta chains share one sample of origin, sequenced in a study of CD8+ T cells in alopecia areata. RNA extraction and reverse transcription yielded cDNA as sequencing template. Clones were read by immunoSEQ multiplex PCR, and TCRdb kept only the in-frame ones, dropping some. The sample records hundreds of thousands of clones, around three fifths being singletons. This specimen consisted of CD4+ T cells sorted from blood, obtained at week 0. Source of these receptors: a human donor with alopecia areata.

V and J are TRBV4-1 and TRBJ2-4, with 8 bases aligning to TRBD2. Germline CDR1 MGHRA, CDR2 YSYEKL. With V trimmed by 2 bases and J by 9 bases, 6 bases remained unmatched. This CDR3 is 14 amino acids long. CDR3 region: CASSQTGTRAIQYF. CDR3 nucleotide sequence: TGCGCCAGCAGCCAAACCGGGACTAGGGCCATTCAGTACTTC.

The chain carries TRBV7-9 and TRBJ2-7; the D gene is possibly TRBD2 (6 bases). Germline lookup yields CDR1 SEHNR and CDR2 FQNEAQ (reference sequence). CDR3 length: 13 amino acids. Trimming pared 6 bases from V and 3 bases from J, leaving 12 bases between. The DNA for the CDR3 is TGTGCCAGCAGTAGAGGGACTGACTACGAGCAGTACTTC. Its translation: CASSRGTDYEQYF.

This clone was observed once. V is TRBV5-1 and J is TRBJ2-5; 9 positions match TRBD1. The CDR3 totals 13 residues. With 7 bases clipped from V and 5 bases from J, the junction kept 6 bases outside the gene matches. Germline CDR1 is SGHRS and CDR2 is YFSETQ. In DNA, the CDR3 is TGCGCCAGCGGCACAGGGGGCGGGGAGACCCAGTACTTC. Protein product: CASGTGGGETQYF.

V usage is TRBV6-1 and J usage is TRBJ1-5; D gene uncertain. Germline V gives CDR1 MNHNS, CDR2 SASEGT. The CDR3 extends over 13 amino acids. V shed 2 bases and J shed 2 bases, with 4 bases lying between them. As DNA, the CDR3 is TGTGCCAGCAGTGAATTTGGCAATCAGCCCCAGCATTTT. Protein: CASSEFGNQPQHF.

V is TRBV4-1 and J is TRBJ2-7; the match to TRBD1 covers 7 bases. V dropped 0 bases and J dropped 7; count of bases not matched to a gene: 15. The CDR3 loop spans 17 amino acids. In germline, CDR1 is MGHRA, CDR2 YSYEKL. Written as DNA, the CDR3 is TGCGCCAGCAGCCAAGATGGTAGGGCAGGGGGACATATGGAGCAGTACTTC. Translation gives CASSQDGRAGGHMEQYF.

This clone was seen a handful of times. The chain uses TRBV7-3 and TRBJ2-2; 8 bases are shared with TRBD2. This CDR3 is built from 15 residues. Germline CDR1 SGHTA, CDR2 FQGTGA. V shed 1 base and J 5 bases; nucleotides not matched to a gene: 3. CDR3 in DNA: TGTGCCAGCAGCTTAAAAGCTAGCGGGACCGGGGAGCTGTTTTTT. This sequence encodes CASSLKASGTGELFF.

The rearrangement links TRBV30 to TRBJ1-2, with TRBD1 identical over 8 bases. Trimming cost V 2 bases and J 2 bases; bases outside gene matches: 4. Germline loops: CDR1 GTSNPN, CDR2 SVGIG (reference sequence). This CDR3 has 14 residues. The CDR3 DNA is TGTGCCTGGAGTTTCAGGGGGCCCAACTATGGCTACACCTTC. It translates to CAWSFRGPNYGYTF.

The chain has TRBV4-1 and TRBJ1-5; D may be TRBD1 (5 bases). This CDR3 is 16 amino acids long. Trimming pared 2 bases from V and 3 bases from J, leaving 14 bases between. Germline CDR1 reads MGHRA; CDR2 reads YSYEKL. The CDR3 region is CASSQSGSPINQPQHF. The CDR3, as DNA: TGCGCCAGCAGCCAATCAGGGTCCCCAATCAATCAGCCCCAGCATTTT.